The sequence of this TCR beta chain was determined in a study of OX40 agonist ivuxolimab in advanced cancers. Study results and caveats: Both blood CD4+ and CD8+ T cells showed clonal growth by week 6 at 0.1 to 3.0 mg/kg. CD8+ T cells were the subset that, on average, had more expanded clones than CD4+. Researchers did not determine the expanded peripheral T cells' antigen specificity.

Individuals having autoimmune disease history or systemic immunosuppression were not enrolled. CDR1 LNHNV and CDR2 YYDKDF come from the germline V gene (reference sequence). The V end was cut by 0 bases, the J end by 1 base, with 6 bases between. The CDR3 has 14 residues. Using immunoSEQ multiplex PCR, the repertoire was profiled, and TCRdb retains in-frame clones only, with some absent. The top ten hold around 10% of the sample, which has 15,000 to 25,000 clones, around 88% seen once. As regards this clone: Antigen: not known.

This sequence originates from an adult with an advanced solid tumor such as melanoma, head and neck, liver or kidney cancer. The chain is built from TRBV15 and TRBJ1-1, with D unresolved. This specimen was CD4+ or CD8+ T cells sorted from blood, taken in a trial of the OX40 agonist ivuxolimab. The DNA for the CDR3 is TGTGCCACCAGCAGAGATTACCAGAACACTGAAGCTTTCTTT. This codes for CATSRDYQNTEAFF.